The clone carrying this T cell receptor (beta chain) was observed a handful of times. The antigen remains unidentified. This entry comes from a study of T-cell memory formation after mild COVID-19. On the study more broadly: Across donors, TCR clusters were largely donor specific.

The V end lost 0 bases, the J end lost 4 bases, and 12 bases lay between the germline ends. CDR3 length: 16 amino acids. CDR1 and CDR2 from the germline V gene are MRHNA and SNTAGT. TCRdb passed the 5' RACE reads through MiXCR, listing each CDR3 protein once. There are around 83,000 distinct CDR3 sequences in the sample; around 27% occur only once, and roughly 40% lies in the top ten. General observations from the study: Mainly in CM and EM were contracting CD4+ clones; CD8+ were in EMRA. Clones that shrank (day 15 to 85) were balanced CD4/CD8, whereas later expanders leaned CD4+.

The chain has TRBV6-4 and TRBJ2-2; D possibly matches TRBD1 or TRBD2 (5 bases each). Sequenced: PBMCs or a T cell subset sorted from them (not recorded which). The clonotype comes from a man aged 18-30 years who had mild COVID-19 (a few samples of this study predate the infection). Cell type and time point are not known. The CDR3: CASSDSGTEVTGELFF. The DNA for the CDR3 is TGTGCCAGCAGTGACTCCGGGACCGAAGTCACCGGGGAGCTGTTTTTT.